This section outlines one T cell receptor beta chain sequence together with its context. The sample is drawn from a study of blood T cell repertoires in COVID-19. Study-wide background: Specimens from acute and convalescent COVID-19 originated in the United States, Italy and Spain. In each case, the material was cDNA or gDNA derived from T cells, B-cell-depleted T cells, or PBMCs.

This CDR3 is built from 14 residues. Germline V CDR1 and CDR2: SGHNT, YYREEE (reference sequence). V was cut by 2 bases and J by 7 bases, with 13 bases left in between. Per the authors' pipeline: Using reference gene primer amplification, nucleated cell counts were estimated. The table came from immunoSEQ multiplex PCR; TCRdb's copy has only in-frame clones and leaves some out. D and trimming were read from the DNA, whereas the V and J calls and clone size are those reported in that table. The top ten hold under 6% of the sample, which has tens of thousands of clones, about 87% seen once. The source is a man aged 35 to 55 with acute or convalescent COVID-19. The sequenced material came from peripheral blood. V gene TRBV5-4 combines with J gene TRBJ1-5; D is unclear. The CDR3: CASSFFGEQQPQHF. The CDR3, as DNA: TGTGCCAGCAGCTTTTTTGGGGAGCAGCAGCCCCAGCATTTT.